This passage covers 18 T cell receptor beta chains from one sample sequenced in a study of cytomegalovirus exposure and HLA in healthy donors. Researchers ran the PCR with 60 Vbeta and 13 Jbeta primers. Sequencing was performed with immunoSEQ multiplex PCR; in TCRdb, only in-frame clones are kept and a portion is missing. The profile covers approximately 93,000 clones, with 82% appearing a single time and 3% to 4% taken by the ten largest. The material sequenced was PBMCs. Source of these receptors: a man aged 50 to 60 in good health and CMV-seronegative.

This rearrangement joins TRBV15 to TRBJ2-7, with D unresolved. The CDR3 spans 14 residues. CDR1 is LNHNV, CDR2 YYDKDF, per germline (reference sequence). Trimming cost V 0 bases and J 0 bases, with 6 bases left between them. The CDR3 sequence is CATSRDRSSYEQYF. Here the CDR3 DNA reads TGTGCCACCAGCAGAGATCGGTCCTCCTACGAGCAGTACTTC. Supplemented by reference TRBV15 and TRBJ2-7, the full variable domain reads DAMVIQNPRYQVTQFGKPVTLSCSQTLNHNVMYWYQQKSSQAPKLLFHYYDKDFNNEADTPDNFQSRRPNTSFCFLDIRSPGLGDTAMYLCATSRDRSSYEQYFGPGTRLTVT.

The chain couples TRBV28 to TRBJ2-3; the D gene is possibly TRBD1 (5 bases). Trimming shortened V by 5 bases and J by 1 base, and 16 bases separated the two germline ends. The V gene's germline CDR1 is MDHEN and CDR2 SYDVKM. The CDR3 has 16 residues. The CDR3: CASSPLIEGGTDTQYF. CDR3 sequence (DNA): TGTGCCAGCAGTCCCCTCATAGAAGGGGGCACAGATACGCAGTATTTT.

V usage is TRBV6-1 and J usage is TRBJ1-5; D gene ambiguous. The CDR3 sequence is 15 residues long. CDR1 is MNHNS and CDR2 is SASEGT in the germline V gene. Trimming removed 5 bases at V and 6 bases at J, with 17 bases between. The CDR3 spells CASSPPAGGTQPQHF. Here the CDR3 DNA reads TGTGCCAGCAGTCCCCCCGCTGGAGGTACTCAGCCCCAGCATTTT.

This clone turned up a few times. The rearrangement links TRBV5-1 to TRBJ2-7; 7 bases line up with TRBD2. Germline CDR1 and CDR2: SGHRS and YFSETQ. Trimming cost V 4 bases and J 2 bases; bases outside gene matches: 6. This CDR3 has 14 residues. The CDR3: CASSRVSGPYEQYF. CDR3 in DNA: TGCGCCAGCAGCCGGGTTAGCGGGCCCTACGAGCAGTACTTC.

This clone was observed once. The V call is TRBV6-6, the J call TRBJ2-3, with 7 bases that match TRBD2. V was pared by 8 bases and J by 3 bases, with 5 bases of the junction left unmatched. Germline-derived CDR1 and CDR2 are MNHNY and SVGAGI (reference sequence). This CDR3 spans 13 amino acids. The CDR3 region is CASLAGVTDTQYF. The DNA of the CDR3 is TGTGCCAGCCTTGCGGGAGTAACAGATACGCAGTATTTT.

In nucleotides, the CDR3 is TGTGCCAGCAGCGTAGCAGGGGGGTTGCAAGAGACCCAGTACTTC. Translating it yields CASSVAGGLQETQYF. The gene calls are TRBV9 and TRBJ2-5; maybe TRBD1 (7 bases). The CDR3 has 15 amino acids. V lost 0 bases and J lost 2, with 11 bases in between. Germline V gene data show CDR1 as SGDLS and CDR2 as YYNGEE. Full variable domain (rest looked up from reference TRBV9 and TRBJ2-5): DSGVTQTPKHLITATGQRVTLRCSPRSGDLSVYWYQQSLDQGLQFLIQYYNGEERAKGNILERFSAQQFPDLHSELNLSSLELGDSALYFCASSVAGGLQETQYFGPGTRLLVL.

This clone was detected once. The rearrangement uses TRBV5-1 and TRBJ2-5; D is possibly TRBD2 (5 bases). The tail of the sequence fits TRBJ2-7 better, so the J call may be wrong. CDR3 size: 14 residues. Per germline, CDR1 SGHRS and CDR2 YFSETQ. The CDR3 DNA reads TGCGCCAGCAGCCCGTCCGGGGATACCTACGAGCAGTACTTC. It yields the protein CASSPSGDTYEQYF.

This chain connects TRBV5-1 to TRBJ1-4; 8 positions agree with TRBD1. Germline trimming cut 1 base from V and 7 bases from J; bases unmatched to any gene: 3. Germline V gene lookup returns CDR1 SGHRS and CDR2 YFSETQ. This CDR3 comprises 14 residues. The CDR3 is CASSLQGASEKLFF. The CDR3 bases are TGCGCCAGCAGCTTGCAGGGGGCGAGTGAAAAACTGTTTTTT.

The J gene is TRBJ2-1, the V gene TRBV19; 12 positions match TRBD2. CDR3 length equals 16 residues. Germline loops: CDR1 LNHDA, CDR2 SQIVND (reference sequence). J was trimmed by 5 bases and V by 4 bases; bases with no gene match: 6. The CDR3 region is CASSKTSGRLHNEQFF. The CDR3, as DNA: TGTGCCAGTAGTAAGACTAGCGGGAGACTCCACAATGAGCAGTTCTTC. The full variable domain, in which reference TRBV19 and TRBJ2-1 provide the parts outside the CDR3, is DGGITQSPKYLFRKEGQNVTLSCEQNLNHDAMYWYRQDPGQGLRLIYYSQIVNDFQKGDIAEGYSVSREKKESFPLTVTSAQKNPTAFYLCASSKTSGRLHNEQFFGPGTRLTVL.

V is TRBV28 and J is TRBJ2-7; 10 nucleotides agree with TRBD1. Germline CDR1 and CDR2: MDHEN and SYDVKM. Trimming cost V 6 bases and J 2 bases; bases outside gene matches: 7. The CDR3 length is 15 residues. The CDR3 DNA follows: TGTGCCAGCAGCATTGTAGGGACAGGGGCCTACGAGCAGTACTTC. It is translated as CASSIVGTGAYEQYF.

This clone was observed a handful of times. J is TRBJ1-1 and V is TRBV15; no reliable D call. The germline CDR1 and CDR2 sequences are LNHNV and YYDKDF (reference sequence). Trimming cost V 9 bases and J 0 bases, with 11 bases left between them. The CDR3 consists of 13 residues. The CDR3 bases are TGTGCCACTACCCGACTCCTGAACACTGAAGCTTTCTTT. This translates into CATTRLLNTEAFF.

This clone was counted once. Compared with germline, one end of the junction differs, possibly owing to a read error. The rearrangement uses TRBV7-9 and TRBJ1-1; a weak D match, TRBD1 (5 bases). Germline assignment: CDR1 SEHNR and CDR2 FQNEAQ (reference sequence). This CDR3 region has 14 residues. The CDR3 sequence: CSSSSLGGEAEAFF. In DNA, the CDR3 is TGTTCCAGCAGCTCCCTCGGAGGGGAGGCTGAAGCTTTCTTT.

The chain recombines TRBV7-9 with TRBJ2-7; 7 bases align to TRBD1. Germline lookup yields CDR1 SEHNR and CDR2 FQNEAQ (reference sequence). This CDR3 has 15 residues. The trim removed 5 bases at V and 0 bases at J, leaving 7 bases unmatched. The CDR3 DNA follows: TGTGCCAGCAGCGCCATAGGGGGCCCCTCCTACGAGCAGTACTTC. Amino acid sequence: CASSAIGGPSYEQYF. The full variable domain, its missing parts supplied by reference TRBV7-9 and TRBJ2-7, is DTGVSQNPRHKITKRGQNVTFRCDPISEHNRLYWYRQTLGQGPEFLTYFQNEAQLEKSRLLSDRFSAERPKGSFSTLEIQRTEQGDSAMYLCASSAIGGPSYEQYFGPGTRLTVT.

The V call is TRBV19, the J call TRBJ2-1; 10 nucleotides match TRBD1. This CDR3 has 14 amino acids. Germline V CDR1 and CDR2: LNHDA, SQIVND (reference sequence). V shed 5 bases and J 8 bases; nucleotides not matched to a gene: 6. CDR3 in DNA: TGTGCCAGTAGTGGGGACAGGGGTATGGATGAGCAGTTCTTC. Translating gives CASSGDRGMDEQFF.

The chain has TRBV19 and TRBJ2-1; D is possibly TRBD1 (6 bases). Deletions cut 6 bases from V and 7 bases from J, with 13 bases between. This CDR3 has 13 amino acids. Germline V gene lookup returns CDR1 LNHDA and CDR2 SQIVND (reference sequence). The CDR3 DNA sequence: TGTGCCAGTAGCCGGACAGTGGGGAATGAGCAGTTCTTC. Translated, it gives CASSRTVGNEQFF.

V usage is TRBV7-6 and J usage is TRBJ2-5; 9 positions match TRBD1. The CDR3 runs to 15 residues. The V gene's germline CDR1 is SGHVS and CDR2 FNYEAQ. Trimming took 0 bases from V and 5 from J; bases not matched to a gene: 4. The DNA of the CDR3 is TGTGCCAGCAGCTTAGCGGGACAGGGCCCGGAGACCCAGTACTTC. This encodes CASSLAGQGPETQYF.

For the CDR3, the DNA is TGTGCCATCAGACCACTAGCGCCCTCCTACGAGCAGTACTTC. Protein product: CAIRPLAPSYEQYF. The chain has TRBV10-3 and TRBJ2-7, with 7 bases fitting TRBD2. The trim removed 6 bases at V and 0 bases at J, leaving 5 bases unmatched. Germline V gives CDR1 ENHRY, CDR2 SYGVKD. The CDR3 runs to 14 residues.

This clone was detected a few times. The V and J genes are TRBV6-6 and TRBJ1-1, with D perhaps TRBD1 (5 bases). CDR3 length: 14 amino acids. The germline V and J ends were trimmed by 0 bases and 2 bases, with 7 bases remaining between them. CDR1 and CDR2 from the germline V gene are MNHNY and SVGAGI (reference sequence). The CDR3 nucleotides read TGTGCCAGCAGTTACTCAGGGGTAAACACTGAAGCTTTCTTT. It codes for CASSYSGVNTEAFF.